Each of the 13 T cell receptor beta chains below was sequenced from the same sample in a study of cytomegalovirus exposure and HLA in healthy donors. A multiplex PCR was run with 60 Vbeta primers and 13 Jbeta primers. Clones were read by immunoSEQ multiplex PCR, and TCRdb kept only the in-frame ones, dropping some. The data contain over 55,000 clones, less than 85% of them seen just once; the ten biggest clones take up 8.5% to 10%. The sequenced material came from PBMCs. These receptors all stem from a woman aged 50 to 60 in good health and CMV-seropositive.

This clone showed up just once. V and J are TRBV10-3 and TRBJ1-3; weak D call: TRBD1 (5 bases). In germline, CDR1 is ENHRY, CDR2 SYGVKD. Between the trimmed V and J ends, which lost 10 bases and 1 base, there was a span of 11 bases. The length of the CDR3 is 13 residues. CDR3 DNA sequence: TGTGCCACCATTCCAGGGTCTGGAAACACCATATATTTT. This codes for CATIPGSGNTIYF.

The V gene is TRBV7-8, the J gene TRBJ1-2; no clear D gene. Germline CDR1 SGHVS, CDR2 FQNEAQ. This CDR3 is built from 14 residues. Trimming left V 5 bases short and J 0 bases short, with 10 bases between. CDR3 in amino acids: CASSPGRANYGYTF. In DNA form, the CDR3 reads TGTGCCAGCAGCCCCGGGAGGGCTAACTATGGCTACACCTTC. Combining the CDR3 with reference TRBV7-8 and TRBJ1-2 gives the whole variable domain GAGVSQSPRYKVAKRGQDVALRCDPISGHVSLFWYQQALGQGPEFLTYFQNEAQLDKSGLPSDRFFAERPEGSVSTLKIQRTQQEDSAVYLCASSPGRANYGYTFGSGTRLTVV.

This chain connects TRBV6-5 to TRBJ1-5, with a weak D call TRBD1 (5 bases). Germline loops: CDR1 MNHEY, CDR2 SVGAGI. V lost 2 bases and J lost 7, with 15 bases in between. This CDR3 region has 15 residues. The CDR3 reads CASSYSRGMGQPQHF. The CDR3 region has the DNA TGTGCCAGCAGTTACAGTAGGGGCATGGGCCAGCCCCAGCATTTT.

This chain's CDR3 is CASLGTSGSYEQYF. The DNA of the CDR3 is TGTGCCAGCCTTGGGACTAGCGGGAGCTACGAGCAGTACTTC. The chain employs TRBV2 and TRBJ2-7; 14 nucleotides line up with TRBD2. The length of the CDR3 is 14 residues. The germline V gene encodes CDR1 SNHLY and CDR2 FYNNEI. Germline trimming cut 8 bases from V and 3 bases from J; bases unmatched to any gene: 3.

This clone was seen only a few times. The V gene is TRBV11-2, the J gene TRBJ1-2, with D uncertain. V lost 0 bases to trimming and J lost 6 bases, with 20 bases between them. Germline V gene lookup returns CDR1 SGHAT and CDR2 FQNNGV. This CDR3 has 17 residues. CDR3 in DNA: TGTGCCAGCAGCTTAGAAGTGAGGAACGTCAACGTCGATGGCTACACCTTC. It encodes CASSLEVRNVNVDGYTF.

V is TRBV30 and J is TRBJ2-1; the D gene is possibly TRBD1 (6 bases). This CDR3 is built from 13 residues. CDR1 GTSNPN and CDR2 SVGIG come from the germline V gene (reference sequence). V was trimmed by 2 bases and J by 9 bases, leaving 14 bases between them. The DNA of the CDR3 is TGTGCCTGGAGTATAACAGGGTTAGGTGAGCAGTTCTTC. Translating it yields CAWSITGLGEQFF.

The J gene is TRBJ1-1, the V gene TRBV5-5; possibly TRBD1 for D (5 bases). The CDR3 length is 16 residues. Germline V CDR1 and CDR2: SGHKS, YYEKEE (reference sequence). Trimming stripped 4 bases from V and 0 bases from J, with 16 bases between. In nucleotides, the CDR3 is TGTGCCAGCAGCCTCATGGACACAGGATTGAACACTGAAGCTTTCTTT. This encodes CASSLMDTGLNTEAFF.

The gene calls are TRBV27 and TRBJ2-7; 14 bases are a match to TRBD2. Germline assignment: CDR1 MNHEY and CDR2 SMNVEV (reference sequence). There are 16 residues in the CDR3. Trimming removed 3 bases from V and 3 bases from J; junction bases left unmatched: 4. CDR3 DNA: TGTGCCAGCAGTTTTATGGGACTAGCGGGAGTCTACGAGCAGTACTTC. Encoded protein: CASSFMGLAGVYEQYF.

The CDR3 nucleotides are TGTGCCAGTAGTATAGGACAGGGTGGAGGCTACACCTTC. This encodes CASSIGQGGGYTF. This chain uses TRBV19 with TRBJ1-2; 7 nucleotides line up with TRBD1. With 1 base clipped from V and 8 bases from J, the junction kept 4 bases outside the gene matches. Germline V gene sequence: CDR1 LNHDA, CDR2 SQIVND (reference sequence). The CDR3 runs to 13 residues. The complete variable domain, with remaining parts taken from reference TRBV19 and TRBJ1-2, reads DGGITQSPKYLFRKEGQNVTLSCEQNLNHDAMYWYRQDPGQGLRLIYYSQIVNDFQKGDIAEGYSVSREKKESFPLTVTSAQKNPTAFYLCASSIGQGGGYTFGSGTRLTVV.

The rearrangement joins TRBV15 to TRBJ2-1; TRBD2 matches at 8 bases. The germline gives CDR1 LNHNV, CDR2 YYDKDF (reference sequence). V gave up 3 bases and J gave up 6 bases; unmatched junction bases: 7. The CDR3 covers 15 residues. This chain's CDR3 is CATSSGDRGGNEQFF. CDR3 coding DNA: TGTGCCACCAGCAGCGGAGACCGGGGGGGCAATGAGCAGTTCTTC.

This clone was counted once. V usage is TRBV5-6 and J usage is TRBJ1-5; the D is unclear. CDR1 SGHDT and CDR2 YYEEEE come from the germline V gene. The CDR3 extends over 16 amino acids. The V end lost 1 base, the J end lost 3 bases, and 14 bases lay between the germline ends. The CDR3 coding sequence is TGTGCCAGCAGCTTGTCCCGGCGGAACATCAATCAGCCCCAGCATTTT. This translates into CASSLSRRNINQPQHF.

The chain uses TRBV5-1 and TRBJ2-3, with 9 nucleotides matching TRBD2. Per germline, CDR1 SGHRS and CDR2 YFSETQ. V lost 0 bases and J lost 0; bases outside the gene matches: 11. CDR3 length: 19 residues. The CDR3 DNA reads TGCGCCAGCAGCTTGGAATTAGCGGGGGCCCACTTAAGCACAGATACGCAGTATTTT. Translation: CASSLELAGAHLSTDTQYF.

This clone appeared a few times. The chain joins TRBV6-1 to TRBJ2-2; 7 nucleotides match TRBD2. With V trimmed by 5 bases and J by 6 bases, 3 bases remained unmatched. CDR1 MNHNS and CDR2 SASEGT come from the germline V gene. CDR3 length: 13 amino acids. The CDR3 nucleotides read TGTGCCAGCAGTTGGGGAGGGTCCGGGGAGCTGTTTTTT. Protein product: CASSWGGSGELFF.